A single sample is the source of the 7 T cell receptor beta chains below, sequenced in a study of cytomegalovirus exposure and HLA in healthy donors. PCR used 60 Vbeta primers and 13 Jbeta primers. Sequenced by immunoSEQ multiplex PCR; TCRdb stores in-frame clones only, minus some. This table holds about 150,000 clones, roughly three quarters found once. The sequencing sample was made of PBMCs. All receptors come from a woman aged 40 to 49 in good health and CMV-seronegative.

This clone appeared once. The chain is built from TRBV7-2 and TRBJ1-3, with D maybe TRBD1 (6 bases). Germline V CDR1 and CDR2: SGHTA, FQGNSA. Trimming left V 1 base short and J 0 bases short, with 13 bases between. The CDR3 spans 17 residues. In DNA, the CDR3 is TGTGCCAGCAGCTTAGATCGGGGGGCTAGCTCTGGAAACACCATATATTTT. Translation: CASSLDRGASSGNTIYF.

CDR3 loop: CATSRGREQETQYF. CDR3 sequence (DNA): TGTGCCACCAGCAGAGGGCGGGAGCAAGAGACCCAGTACTTC. This chain uses TRBV15 with TRBJ2-5; 7 bases match TRBD2. With 1 base clipped from V and 2 bases from J, the junction kept 1 base outside the gene matches. The CDR3 is 14 amino acids. Germline V gene sequence: CDR1 LNHNV, CDR2 YYDKDF (reference sequence).

V usage is TRBV19 and J usage is TRBJ2-2, with 15 bases lining up with TRBD2. J lost 7 bases, V lost 4 bases, and 4 bases had no gene match. The V gene's germline CDR1 is LNHDA and CDR2 SQIVND (reference sequence). CDR3 length: 16 amino acids. CDR3 amino acids: CASSRTSGGANGELFF. The CDR3 DNA sequence: TGTGCCAGTAGTAGGACTAGCGGGGGGGCAAACGGGGAGCTGTTTTTT.

The chain has TRBV5-4 and TRBJ2-1; TRBD2 aligns across 10 bases. Germline values: CDR1 SGHNT, CDR2 YYREEE (reference sequence). J lost 9 bases, V lost 3 bases, and 12 bases had no gene match. This CDR3 is 16 amino acids long. The CDR3 reads CASSSGVSGRAGEQFF. In nucleotides, the CDR3 is TGTGCCAGCAGCTCGGGCGTGAGCGGGAGGGCCGGTGAGCAGTTCTTC.

This chain connects TRBV13 to TRBJ2-4; the D gene is possibly TRBD2 (5 bases). The CDR3 contains 13 residues. Germline values: CDR1 PRHDT, CDR2 FYEKMQ (reference sequence). The V end lost 10 bases, the J end lost 12 bases, and 22 bases lay between the germline ends. The CDR3 DNA follows: TGTGCCACGACGCCCGAGGGCGGTTCAGGTCAGTACTTC. Its protein is CATTPEGGSGQYF. Full variable domain (outside the CDR3, taken from reference TRBV13 and TRBJ2-4): AAGVIQSPRHLIKEKRETATLKCYPIPRHDTVYWYQQGPGQDPQFLISFYEKMQSDKGSIPDRFSAQQFSDYHSELNMSSLELGDSALYFCATTPEGGSGQYFGAGTRLSVL.

The V and J genes are TRBV6-6 and TRBJ2-2; weak D call: TRBD2 (5 bases). CDR3 length: 14 amino acids. Trimming cost V 0 bases and J 7 bases, with 9 bases left between them. Germline V gives CDR1 MNHNY, CDR2 SVGAGI (reference sequence). CDR3 nucleotides: TGTGCCAGCAGTTACTCTAGCGAGGTCGGGGAGCTGTTTTTT. It encodes CASSYSSEVGELFF.

The rearrangement uses TRBV7-6 and TRBJ1-4, with D possibly TRBD1 on 5 matching bases. The CDR3 totals 17 residues. The V end was cut by 2 bases, the J end by 0 bases, with 13 bases between. The germline gives CDR1 SGHVS, CDR2 FNYEAQ. CDR3 sequence: CASSLTGGTPTNEKLFF. The CDR3, as DNA: TGTGCCAGCAGCTTAACAGGCGGCACCCCAACTAATGAAAAACTGTTTTTT.